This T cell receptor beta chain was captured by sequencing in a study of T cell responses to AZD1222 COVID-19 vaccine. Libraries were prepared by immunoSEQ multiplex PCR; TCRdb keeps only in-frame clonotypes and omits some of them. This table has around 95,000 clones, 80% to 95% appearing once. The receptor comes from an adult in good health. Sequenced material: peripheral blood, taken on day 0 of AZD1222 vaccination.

CDR3 loop: CSASGWLNEQFF. CDR3 DNA: TGCAGCGCATCAGGGTGGCTCAATGAGCAGTTCTTC. This rearrangement joins TRBV29-1 to TRBJ2-1, with TRBD1 as a possible D gene (5 bases). V was clipped by 7 bases and J by 6 bases, with 13 bases between them. Per germline, CDR1 SQVTM and CDR2 ANQGSEA. The length of the CDR3 is 12 residues.